Listed here are 26 T cell receptor beta chains from one sample, sequenced in a study of blood T cell repertoires in COVID-19. The protocol was immunoSEQ multiplex PCR, while the TCRdb copy is restricted to in-frame clones and leaves out a portion. The sample yields fewer than 350,000 clones, about 82% seen once. Sequenced input: peripheral blood. The receptors come from a human donor in a cohort sampled during active COVID-19.

The rearrangement joins TRBV30 to TRBJ2-2; D remains ambiguous. The germline gives CDR1 GTSNPN, CDR2 SVGIG (reference sequence). V gave up 0 bases and J gave up 4 bases, with 3 bases separating them. This CDR3 is built from 12 residues. Written as DNA, the CDR3 is TGTGCCTGGAGTGTTAGCACCGGGGAGCTGTTTTTT. It is translated as CAWSVSTGELFF.

This chain connects TRBV7-2 to TRBJ2-1, with TRBD2 matching over 10 bases. V lost 5 bases and J lost 6; bases outside the gene matches: 7. This CDR3 spans 15 amino acids. CDR1 and CDR2 (germline): SGHTA, FQGNSA. The CDR3 DNA sequence: TGTGCCAGCAGCCAGTCCCCTAGCGGGGGCAATGAGCAGTTCTTC. This sequence encodes CASSQSPSGGNEQFF.

This rearrangement joins TRBV9 to TRBJ2-1; D not resolved. Germline loops: CDR1 SGDLS, CDR2 YYNGEE. The CDR3 is 14 residues long. V was cut by 4 bases and J by 0 bases, with 8 bases left in between. CDR3 in DNA: TGTGCCAGCAGCCCCGCGAGCTCCTACAATGAGCAGTTCTTC. Protein product: CASSPASSYNEQFF. Looking up the rest from reference TRBV9 and TRBJ2-1 gives the full variable domain: DSGVTQTPKHLITATGQRVTLRCSPRSGDLSVYWYQQSLDQGLQFLIQYYNGEERAKGNILERFSAQQFPDLHSELNLSSLELGDSALYFCASSPASSYNEQFFGPGTRLTVL.

The V gene is TRBV19, the J gene TRBJ2-5, with TRBD1 as a possible D gene (6 bases). Germline V gene data show CDR1 as LNHDA and CDR2 as SQIVND (reference sequence). The V and J ends lost 10 bases and 3 bases respectively, with 15 bases between them. The CDR3 runs to 13 residues. The CDR3 region is CATTSQGKETQYF. The CDR3 DNA is TGTGCCACCACATCCCAGGGGAAAGAGACCCAGTACTTC. The full variable domain, its missing parts supplied by reference TRBV19 and TRBJ2-5, is DGGITQSPKYLFRKEGQNVTLSCEQNLNHDAMYWYRQDPGQGLRLIYYSQIVNDFQKGDIAEGYSVSREKKESFPLTVTSAQKNPTAFYLCATTSQGKETQYFGPGTRLLVL.

The J gene is TRBJ1-1, the V gene TRBV19; D is undetermined. Looked up from germline, CDR1 is LNHDA and CDR2 is SQIVND (reference sequence). This CDR3 comprises 14 residues. Trimming pared 7 bases from V and 8 bases from J, leaving 20 bases between. The CDR3, as DNA: TGTGCCAGTAAAGATTGGCCTCAGGCGGGAGAAGCTTTCTTT. This sequence encodes CASKDWPQAGEAFF.

The V call is TRBV19, the J call TRBJ2-1; D gene unclear. Between the trimmed V and J ends, which lost 0 bases and 0 bases, there was a span of 12 bases. Germline V lookup: CDR1 LNHDA, CDR2 SQIVND (reference sequence). The CDR3 extends over 17 amino acids. The CDR3 here is CASSIEGPRSSYNEQFF. The DNA for the CDR3 is TGTGCCAGTAGTATAGAAGGCCCCCGGAGCTCCTACAATGAGCAGTTCTTC.

The genes are TRBV24-1 and TRBJ2-1; no firm D call. The length of the CDR3 is 12 residues. Trimming shortened V by 4 bases and J by 5 bases, and 5 bases separated the two germline ends. Germline values: CDR1 KGHDR, CDR2 SFDVKD. The CDR3 is CATSDPDNEQFF. The CDR3 DNA follows: TGTGCCACCAGTGACCCAGACAATGAGCAGTTCTTC.

V gene TRBV7-2 combines with J gene TRBJ2-2, with D possibly TRBD1 on 5 matching bases. Per the germline V gene, CDR1 is SGHTA and CDR2 is FQGNSA. The V end lost 5 bases, the J end lost 6 bases, and 10 bases lay between the germline ends. The CDR3 spans 13 residues. CDR3 sequence (DNA): TGTGCCAGCAGCATAGTGGGGCCCGGGGAGCTGTTTTTT. This gives the protein CASSIVGPGELFF.

This chain uses TRBV5-1 with TRBJ1-1; the D gene is possibly TRBD1 (6 bases). The germline CDR1 and CDR2 sequences are SGHRS and YFSETQ. Trimming pared 5 bases from V and 1 base from J, leaving 12 bases between. The CDR3 sequence is 14 residues long. The CDR3 reads CASSSGTPNTEAFF. The CDR3 DNA sequence: TGCGCCAGCAGTTCAGGGACACCGAACACTGAAGCTTTCTTT.

This sequence joins TRBV19 and TRBJ1-1, with 8 nucleotides matching TRBD1. Germline trimming cut 3 bases from V and 11 bases from J; bases unmatched to any gene: 8. Germline assignment: CDR1 LNHDA and CDR2 SQIVND (reference sequence). This CDR3 has 13 residues. The CDR3 sequence is CASSIQGQGAAFF. The CDR3 DNA is TGTGCCAGTAGTATCCAAGGACAGGGTGCGGCTTTCTTT.

J is TRBJ2-3 and V is TRBV5-4; TRBD2 matches at 12 bases. CDR1 and CDR2 (germline): SGHNT, YYREEE (reference sequence). The CDR3 consists of 16 residues. The trim removed 0 bases at V and 1 base at J, leaving 0 bases unmatched. CDR3 sequence: CASSLGLAGGTDTQYF. For the CDR3, the DNA is TGTGCCAGCAGCTTGGGACTAGCGGGGGGCACAGATACGCAGTATTTT.

The V and J genes are TRBV5-1 and TRBJ2-6, with D uncertain. Germline lookup yields CDR1 SGHRS and CDR2 YFSETQ. V was pared by 0 bases and J by 4 bases, with 8 bases between. This CDR3 has 15 residues. Here the CDR3 reads CASSLVGQGANVLTF. CDR3 sequence (DNA): TGCGCCAGCAGCTTGGTTGGGCAGGGGGCCAACGTCCTGACTTTC.

The chain uses TRBV5-1 and TRBJ2-7, with D perhaps TRBD1 (5 bases). Trimming removed 4 bases from V and 0 bases from J, with 8 bases in between. Germline V gives CDR1 SGHRS, CDR2 YFSETQ. The CDR3 extends over 13 amino acids. The CDR3 region has the DNA TGCGCCAGCAGCCACGACAGCTCCTACGAGCAGTACTTC. This encodes CASSHDSSYEQYF.

The chain carries TRBV24-1 and TRBJ1-2; D not certain. CDR3 length: 11 amino acids. V was cut by 3 bases and J by 6 bases, with 4 bases left in between. Germline CDR1 and CDR2: KGHDR and SFDVKD. The CDR3 loop reads CATSDPDGYTF. In DNA, the CDR3 is TGTGCCACCAGTGATCCGGATGGCTACACCTTC.

The chain is built from TRBV5-1 and TRBJ2-5; 10 bases fit TRBD1. CDR3 length: 15 residues. Per germline, CDR1 SGHRS and CDR2 YFSETQ. V shed 4 bases, J shed 1 base, and the junction held 4 bases outside the gene matches. DNA of the CDR3: TGCGCCAGCAGCAACCGGGACAGGGGCCAAGAGACCCAGTACTTC. Encoded protein: CASSNRDRGQETQYF. Together with reference TRBV5-1 and TRBJ2-5, the CDR3 gives the full variable domain: KAGVTQTPRYLIKTRGQQVTLSCSPISGHRSVSWYQQTPGQGLQFLFEYFSETQRNKGNFPGRFSGRQFSNSRSEMNVSTLELGDSALYLCASSNRDRGQETQYFGPGTRLLVL.

The rearrangement uses TRBV18 and TRBJ1-6; D gene ambiguous. The CDR3 runs 17 residues. Germline lookup yields CDR1 KGHSH and CDR2 LQKENI. The V gene lost 6 bases and the J gene lost 0 bases, with 15 bases spanning the gap. The CDR3 DNA reads TGTGCCAGCTCGCCGACGAGCGTAAGCTCCTATAATTCACCCCTCCACTTT. Translation: CASSPTSVSSYNSPLHF.

This chain uses TRBV30 with TRBJ2-5; 10 nucleotides line up with TRBD2. CDR1 is GTSNPN, CDR2 SVGIG, per germline (reference sequence). There are 18 residues in the CDR3. J was trimmed by 6 bases and V by 0 bases; bases with no gene match: 16. The CDR3 is CAWSVASGGTQATKTQYF. The CDR3 DNA is TGTGCCTGGAGTGTGGCTAGCGGGGGAACCCAAGCAACGAAGACCCAGTACTTC.

The chain recombines TRBV7-9 with TRBJ1-1; D call uncertain. The CDR3 is 13 residues long. V lost 8 bases and J lost 4, with 14 bases in between. Germline V lookup: CDR1 SEHNR, CDR2 FQNEAQ (reference sequence). CDR3 nucleotide sequence: TGTGCCAGCCTCTACGGTGGAGGCACTGAAGCTTTCTTT. It codes for CASLYGGGTEAFF.

The V call is TRBV18, the J call TRBJ2-5, with TRBD1 as a possible D gene (5 bases). The ends were cut back, 5 bases at V and 7 bases at J, with 8 bases in the middle. This CDR3 is 11 amino acids long. Germline lookup yields CDR1 KGHSH and CDR2 LQKENI. The CDR3 is CASSNQGTQYF. DNA for the CDR3: TGTGCCAGCTCAAATCAGGGGACCCAGTACTTC. The full variable domain, completed using reference TRBV18 and TRBJ2-5, is NAGVMQNPRHLVRRRGQEARLRCSPMKGHSHVYWYRQLPEEGLKFMVYLQKENIIDESGMPKERFSAEFPKEGPSILRIQQVVRGDSAAYFCASSNQGTQYFGPGTRLLVL.

V is TRBV11-1 and J is TRBJ2-4; the D gene is possibly TRBD2 (5 bases). The CDR3 spans 15 residues. Trimming removed 5 bases from V and 3 bases from J, with 14 bases in between. Germline CDR1 and CDR2: SGHAT and FQDESV (reference sequence). The CDR3 loop reads CASSPREGFKNIQYF. The CDR3 DNA is TGTGCCAGCAGCCCCAGAGAGGGATTCAAAAACATTCAGTACTTC. Full variable domain (outside the CDR3, taken from reference TRBV11-1 and TRBJ2-4): EAEVAQSPRYKITEKSQAVAFWCDPISGHATLYWYRQILGQGPELLVQFQDESVVDDSQLPKDRFSAERLKGVDSTLKIQPAELGDSAMYLCASSPREGFKNIQYFGAGTRLSVL.

This chain connects TRBV7-8 to TRBJ2-7; 8 bases align to TRBD1. CDR3 size: 14 residues. V trimming: 3 bases; J trimming: 2 bases; junction bases outside the gene matches: 3. Germline V gene sequence: CDR1 SGHVS, CDR2 FQNEAQ. DNA of the CDR3: TGTGCCAGCAGCTTCACGGGACAGGCCTACGAGCAGTACTTC. Encoded protein: CASSFTGQAYEQYF.

The chain links TRBV24-1 to TRBJ1-5, with TRBD1 identical over 8 bases. The CDR3 is made up of 13 amino acids. V lost 5 bases and J lost 7; bases outside the gene matches: 3. CDR1 and CDR2 (germline): KGHDR, SFDVKD. CDR3 sequence (DNA): TGTGCCACCAGTGCCAGGGGGCCCCAGCCCCAGCATTTT. Encoded protein: CATSARGPQPQHF.

The chain couples TRBV5-6 to TRBJ2-2; TRBD2 matches 11 bases. This CDR3 comprises 16 residues. Trimming took 1 base from V and 7 from J; bases not matched to a gene: 6. Germline lookup yields CDR1 SGHDT and CDR2 YYEEEE. The CDR3, as DNA: TGTGCCAGCAGCTTGACTAGCGGGGGAGAAGGCGGGGAGCTGTTTTTT. Amino acids: CASSLTSGGEGGELFF.

The V call is TRBV7-2, the J call TRBJ2-3, with TRBD1 matching 7 bases. Germline V lookup: CDR1 SGHTA, CDR2 FQGNSA. This CDR3 comprises 16 residues. The trim removed 5 bases at V and 1 base at J, leaving 9 bases unmatched. The CDR3 reads CASSEQPGQGTDTQYF. The CDR3 coding sequence is TGTGCCAGCAGCGAACAGCCCGGACAGGGCACAGATACGCAGTATTTT. The whole variable domain, remainder taken from reference TRBV7-2 and TRBJ2-3, is GAGVSQSPSNKVTEKGKDVELRCDPISGHTALYWYRQSLGQGLEFLIYFQGNSAPDKSGLPSDRFSAERTGGSVSTLTIQRTQQEDSAVYLCASSEQPGQGTDTQYFGPGTRLTVL.

V is TRBV6-6 and J is TRBJ1-5; the match to TRBD1 covers 8 bases. The CDR3 spans 15 residues. Germline loops: CDR1 MNHNY, CDR2 SVGAGI (reference sequence). Trimming removed 7 bases from V and 4 bases from J; junction bases left unmatched: 9. The CDR3 DNA reads as TGTGCCAGCAACCCCGGACAGGGCGTTAATCAGCCCCAGCATTTT. Encoded protein: CASNPGQGVNQPQHF.

The chain combines TRBV6-5 with TRBJ2-7; weak D call: TRBD1 (5 bases). The CDR3 covers 15 residues. V was clipped by 6 bases and J by 3 bases, with 18 bases between them. Germline CDR1 is MNHEY and CDR2 is SVGAGI. CDR3 protein: CASRWGRTFDYEQYF. The CDR3 DNA follows: TGTGCCAGCAGATGGGGCAGAACCTTTGACTACGAGCAGTACTTC.